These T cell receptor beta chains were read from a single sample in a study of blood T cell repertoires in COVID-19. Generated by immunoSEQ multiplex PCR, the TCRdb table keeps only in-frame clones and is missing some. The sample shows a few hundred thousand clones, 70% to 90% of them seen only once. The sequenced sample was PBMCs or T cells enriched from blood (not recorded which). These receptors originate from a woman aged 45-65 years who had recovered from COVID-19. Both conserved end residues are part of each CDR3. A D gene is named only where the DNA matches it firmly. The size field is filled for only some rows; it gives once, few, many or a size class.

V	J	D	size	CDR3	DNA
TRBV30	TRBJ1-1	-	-	CAWSVQGGVTEAFF	TGTGCCTGGAGTGTACAAGGAGGGGTCACTGAAGCTTTCTTT
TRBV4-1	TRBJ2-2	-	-	CASSQVVLTNTGELFF	TGCGCCAGCAGCCAAGTTGTGCTAACGAACACCGGGGAGCTGTTTTTT
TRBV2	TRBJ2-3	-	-	CASSFGTGDTQYF	TGTGCCAGCAGTTTCGGGACTGGAGATACGCAGTATTTT
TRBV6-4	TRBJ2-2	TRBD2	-	CASTAGAGDSGELFF	TGTGCCAGCACCGCCGGGGCGGGAGATTCCGGGGAGCTGTTTTTT
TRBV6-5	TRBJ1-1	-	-	CASSIMNTEAFF	TGTGCCAGCAGCATCATGAACACTGAAGCTTTCTTT
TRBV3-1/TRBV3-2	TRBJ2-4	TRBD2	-	CASSQAQREAVLAKNIQYF	TGTGCCAGCAGCCAAGCGCAGCGGGAGGCGGTTTTGGCCAAAAACATTCAGTACTTC
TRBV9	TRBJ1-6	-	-	CASSVALENSPLHF	TGTGCCAGCAGCGTAGCTTTAGAGAATTCACCCCTCCACTTT
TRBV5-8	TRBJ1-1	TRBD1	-	CASSSWTGENTEAFF	TGTGCCAGCAGCTCATGGACAGGGGAGAACACTGAAGCTTTCTTT
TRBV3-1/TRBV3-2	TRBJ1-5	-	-	CASSHLNQPQHF	TGTGCCAGCAGCCATCTTAATCAGCCCCAGCATTTT
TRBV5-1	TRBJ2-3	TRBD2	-	CASRTSGSTDTQYF	TGCGCCAGCAGGACTAGCGGGAGCACAGATACGCAGTATTTT
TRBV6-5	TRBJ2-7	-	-	CASRMTVALTYEQYF	TGTGCCAGCAGAATGACTGTAGCACTTACCTACGAGCAGTACTTC
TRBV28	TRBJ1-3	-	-	CASSPHTGTGNTIYF	TGTGCCAGCAGCCCGCACACAGGGACTGGAAACACCATATATTTT
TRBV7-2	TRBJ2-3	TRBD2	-	CATGGGAADTQYF	TGTGCCACCGGGGGAGGGGCGGCAGATACGCAGTATTTT
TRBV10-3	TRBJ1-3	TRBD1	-	CAISLGQGADTIYF	TGTGCCATCAGTCTAGGACAGGGGGCAGACACCATATATTTT
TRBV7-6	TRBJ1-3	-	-	CASSLDAGAGNTIYF	TGTGCCAGCAGCTTAGATGCGGGGGCTGGAAACACCATATATTTT
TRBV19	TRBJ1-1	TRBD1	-	CASSNRDRGTEAFF	TGTGCCAGTAGTAACCGGGACAGGGGCACTGAAGCTTTCTTT
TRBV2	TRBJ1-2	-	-	CASSVSRWGDYTF	TGTGCCAGCAGTGTCAGTCGCTGGGGGGATTACACCTTC
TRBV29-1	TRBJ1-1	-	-	CSVGAREENTEAFF	TGCAGCGTTGGGGCCAGGGAGGAGAACACTGAAGCTTTCTTT
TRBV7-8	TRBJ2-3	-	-	CASSLGHSTDTQYF	TGTGCCAGCAGCTTAGGGCATTCCACAGATACGCAGTATTTT
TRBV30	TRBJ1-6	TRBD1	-	CAWSAGQGADSPLHF	TGTGCCTGGAGTGCCGGACAGGGGGCTGATTCACCCCTCCACTTT
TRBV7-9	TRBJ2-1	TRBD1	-	CASILSPGTVMHEQFF	TGTGCCAGCATCCTTTCCCCCGGGACAGTCATGCATGAGCAGTTCTTC
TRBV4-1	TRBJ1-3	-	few	CASSQDGVSGNTIYF	TGCGCCAGCAGCCAAGATGGAGTATCTGGAAACACCATATATTTT
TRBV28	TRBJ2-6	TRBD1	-	CASSLSQGAGSGANVLTF	TGTGCCAGCAGTTTATCTCAGGGGGCTGGCTCTGGGGCCAACGTCCTGACTTTC
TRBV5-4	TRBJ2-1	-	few	CASSSGWQSSYNEQFF	TGTGCCAGCAGTTCAGGTTGGCAAAGCTCCTACAATGAGCAGTTCTTC
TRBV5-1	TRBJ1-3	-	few	CASSLDRPISGNTIYF	TGCGCCAGCAGCTTGGACAGACCGATTTCTGGAAACACCATATATTTT
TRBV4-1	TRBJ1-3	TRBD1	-	CASSQARGGGQLGNTIYF	TGCGCCAGCAGCCAAGCCCGCGGAGGGGGCCAGCTTGGAAACACCATATATTTT
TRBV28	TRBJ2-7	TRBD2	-	CASGTSGREQYF	TGTGCCAGCGGGACTAGCGGTAGAGAGCAGTACTTC
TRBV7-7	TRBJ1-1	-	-	CASSLDRNTEAFF	TGTGCTAGCAGCTTAGACAGGAACACTGAAGCTTTCTTT
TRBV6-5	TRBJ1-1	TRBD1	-	CASSSPRGRGVPEAFF	TGTGCCAGCAGTTCCCCAAGGGGCAGGGGGGTGCCTGAAGCTTTCTTT
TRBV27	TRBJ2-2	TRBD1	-	CASSQTGEANTGELFF	TGTGCCAGCAGTCAGACAGGGGAGGCGAACACCGGGGAGCTGTTTTTT
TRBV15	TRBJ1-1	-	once	CATSARQLSGAYEAFF	TGTGCCACCAGCGCCCGACAACTATCAGGGGCTTATGAGGCTTTCTTT
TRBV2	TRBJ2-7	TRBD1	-	CASRGRTGGNEQYF	TGTGCCAGCAGAGGACGGACAGGGGGGAACGAGCAGTACTTC
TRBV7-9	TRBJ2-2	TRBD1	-	CASSRDRGIGTGELFF	TGTGCCAGCAGCCGGGACAGGGGAATAGGAACCGGGGAGCTGTTTTTT
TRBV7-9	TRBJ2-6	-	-	CASRPSSGANVLTF	TGTGCCAGCAGGCCCAGCTCTGGGGCCAACGTCCTGACTTTC
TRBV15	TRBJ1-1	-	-	CATSRAIQVQTEAFF	TGTGCCACCAGCAGAGCAATACAGGTCCAGACTGAAGCTTTCTTT
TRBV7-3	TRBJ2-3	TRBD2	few	CASSYIAGGTDTQYF	TGTGCCAGCAGCTATATAGCGGGAGGGACAGATACGCAGTATTTT
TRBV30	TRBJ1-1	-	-	CAGGRHEAFF	TGTGCCGGGGGCAGGCATGAGGCTTTCTTT
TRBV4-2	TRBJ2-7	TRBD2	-	CASSQEGGDEAGGPTSEQYF	TGTGCCAGCAGCCAAGAGGGTGGTGATGAAGCGGGAGGGCCTACAAGCGAGCAGTACTTC
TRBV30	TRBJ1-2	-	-	CAWSNTGRNYGYTF	TGTGCCTGGAGCAACACAGGGCGCAACTATGGCTACACCTTC
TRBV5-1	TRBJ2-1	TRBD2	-	CASSLVAVLALSNNEQFF	TGCGCCAGCAGCTTGGTAGCCGTACTAGCGCTTTCTAACAATGAGCAGTTCTTC
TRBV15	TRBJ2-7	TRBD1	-	CATSRDRVSYEQYF	TGTGCCACCAGCAGGGACAGGGTCTCCTACGAGCAGTACTTC
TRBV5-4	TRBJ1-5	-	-	CASSQQYSNQPQHF	TGTGCCAGCAGCCAACAGTATAGCAATCAGCCCCAGCATTTT
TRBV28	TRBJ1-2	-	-	CASRVHSGLYGYTF	TGTGCCAGCAGAGTGCACTCGGGACTCTATGGCTACACCTTC
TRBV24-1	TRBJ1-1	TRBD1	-	CATSGSGQGREAFF	TGTGCCACCAGTGGCTCGGGACAGGGGAGAGAAGCTTTCTTT
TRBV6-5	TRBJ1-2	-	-	CASSYSQGYGYTF	TGTGCCAGCAGTTACAGCCAGGGCTATGGCTACACCTTC
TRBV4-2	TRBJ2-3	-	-	CASSQDSRGPDTQYF	TGTGCCAGCAGCCAAGACAGCAGAGGTCCAGATACGCAGTATTTT
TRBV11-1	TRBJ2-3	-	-	CASSLGSPGVGDTQYF	TGTGCCAGCAGCTTAGGTTCACCTGGAGTTGGAGATACGCAGTATTTT
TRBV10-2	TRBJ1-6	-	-	CASSESLDSPLHF	TGCGCCAGCAGTGAGTCGTTAGATTCACCCCTCCACTTT
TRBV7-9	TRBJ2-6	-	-	CASSSRGGLQLSGANVLTF	TGTGCCAGCAGCTCCCGTGGGGGGTTGCAGCTTTCTGGGGCCAACGTCCTGACTTTC
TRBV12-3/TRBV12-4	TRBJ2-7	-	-	CASSHQNDYEQYF	TGTGCCAGCAGTCACCAGAATGACTACGAGCAGTACTTC
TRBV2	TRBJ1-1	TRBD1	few	CASVKSRDRGTEAFF	TGTGCCAGCGTAAAAAGCCGGGACAGGGGGACTGAAGCTTTCTTT
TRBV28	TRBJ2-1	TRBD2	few	CASSRGGRATYNEQFF	TGTGCCAGCTCAAGGGGCGGGAGGGCCACCTACAATGAGCAGTTCTTC
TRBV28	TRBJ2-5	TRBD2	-	CASSFSLAGVETQYF	TGTGCCAGCAGTTTCTCCCTAGCGGGAGTGGAGACCCAGTACTTC
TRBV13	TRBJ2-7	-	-	CASRDRAGGYEQYF	TGTGCCAGCAGAGACAGGGCGGGGGGCTACGAGCAGTACTTC